These T cell receptor beta chains were read from a single sample in a study of shared clonotypes between healthy human individuals. The table came from immunoSEQ multiplex PCR; TCRdb's copy has only in-frame clones and leaves some out. The table lists hundreds of thousands of clones, less than 85% of them singletons, with about 10% in the top ten. Sequences were obtained from memory CD4+ T cells sorted from blood. Receptors originate from a man younger than 45 in good health. Both conserved end residues are part of each CDR3.

v_gene: TRBV4-2
j_gene: TRBJ1-5
CDR3aa: CASSQGGGGTQPQHF

v_gene: TRBV14
j_gene: TRBJ1-5
CDR3aa: CASSAQGQPQHF

v_gene: TRBV5-8
j_gene: TRBJ2-3
CDR3aa: CASSPGMVVTDTQYF

v_gene: TRBV5-4
j_gene: TRBJ1-1
CDR3aa: CASSRYRGGTEAFF

v_gene: TRBV5-4
j_gene: TRBJ2-1
CDR3aa: CASSRGQNNEQFF

v_gene: TRBV7-8
j_gene: TRBJ2-7
CDR3aa: CASSFRGAEQYF

v_gene: TRBV7-2
j_gene: TRBJ1-5
CDR3aa: CASSLDNIYQPQHF

v_gene: TRBV5-1
j_gene: TRBJ2-1
CDR3aa: CASSLGGLAFNEQFF

v_gene: TRBV6-1
j_gene: TRBJ2-7
CDR3aa: CASSEARLAGAEQYF

v_gene: TRBV29-1
j_gene: TRBJ2-3
CDR3aa: CSVRQGLDTQYF

v_gene: TRBV18
j_gene: TRBJ2-5
CDR3aa: CASSPRNQETQYF